Below, 18 T cell receptor beta chains from the same sample are listed, as sequenced in a study of T cells expressing NK-cell markers. TCRdb reprocessed the 5' RACE reads and reports one entry per CDR3 protein, with no DNA. This listing includes about 260,000 distinct CDR3 sequences. The specimen was blood T cells: a sorted CD56 or NKG2C T cell subset, CD4+ or CD8+ T cells, or bulk PBMC T cells (not recorded which). The receptors originated from a woman between 18 and 69 years old in good health.

The CDR3 loop is CASSQDLRPGEKLFF. The chain couples TRBV14 to TRBJ1-4. The CDR3 runs to 15 residues. Germline V gene lookup returns CDR1 SGHDN and CDR2 FVKESK.

The V gene is TRBV28, the J gene TRBJ2-7; TCRdb reports TRBD2, a call that lacks DNA to check it against. The CDR3 spans 15 residues. CDR1 and CDR2 (germline): MDHEN, SYDVKM. CDR3 loop: CASRTVGTSGHEQYF.

V usage is TRBV12-3 or TRBV12-4 and J usage is TRBJ2-5; TCRdb calls TRBD2, which cannot be checked without DNA. This CDR3 is built from 14 residues. The CDR3 reads CASGTGGRPETQYF.

This chain links TRBV4-3 with TRBJ2-1; TCRdb lists TRBD2, though no DNA is available to test this call. From germline, CDR1 is LGHNA and CDR2 YSLEER. The CDR3 has 15 amino acids. The CDR3 region is CASSQAGGSYNEQFF.

The CDR3 is CASSPDPSSNQPQHF. The chain combines TRBV9 with TRBJ1-5. In germline, CDR1 is SGDLS, CDR2 YYNGEE. There are 15 residues in the CDR3.

The genes are TRBV24-1 and TRBJ2-1; as DNA is missing, the TRBD1 call by TCRdb cannot be tested. Germline V CDR1 and CDR2: KGHDR, SFDVKD. The CDR3 spans 15 residues. The CDR3 spells CATSGRQGTYNEQFF.

The J gene is TRBJ1-2, the V gene TRBV3-1; no DNA is available, so the TRBD1 call from TCRdb remains unchecked. CDR3 length: 15 amino acids. The germline V gene encodes CDR1 LGHDT and CDR2 YNNKEL (reference sequence). CDR3: CASSREQGDRYGYTF.

V gene TRBV5-1 combines with J gene TRBJ2-3; TCRdb's D call, TRBD1, is unchecked because there is no DNA. Germline CDR1 SGHRS, CDR2 YFSETQ. This CDR3 region has 14 residues. The CDR3 spells CASSQPGSTDTQYF.

The gene calls are TRBV20-1 and TRBJ2-1; with no DNA, the TCRdb D assignment of TRBD2 cannot be verified. The CDR3 is made up of 15 amino acids. CDR1 and CDR2 (germline): DFQATT, SNEGSKA (reference sequence). This CDR3 is CSAGTSGENYNEQFF.

The V call is TRBV12-3 or TRBV12-4, the J call TRBJ2-1. The length of the CDR3 is 13 residues. CDR3 loop: CASSWDSFNEQFF.

The chain carries TRBV12-3 or TRBV12-4 and TRBJ2-3; TCRdb selects TRBD2, and the lack of DNA leaves this call unchecked. This CDR3 contains 19 residues. CDR3 sequence: CASSFRKGLALPRADTQYF.

The chain carries TRBV20-1 and TRBJ1-5; TCRdb picks TRBD1, but there is no DNA to check that call. The CDR3 loop spans 14 amino acids. Germline V lookup: CDR1 DFQATT, CDR2 SNEGSKA (reference sequence). CDR3 protein: CSASGTGYGQPQHF.

This chain connects TRBV7-9 to TRBJ2-7; as DNA is missing, the TRBD1 call by TCRdb cannot be tested. The CDR3 totals 15 residues. Germline V gene data show CDR1 as SEHNR and CDR2 as FQNEAQ (reference sequence). The CDR3 loop reads CASSLRQGGPYEQYF.

The V call is TRBV7-2, the J call TRBJ2-3. Germline CDR1 reads SGHTA; CDR2 reads FQGNSA. This CDR3 has 13 amino acids. The CDR3: CASSQSLADTQYF. Combining the CDR3 with reference TRBV7-2 and TRBJ2-3 gives the whole variable domain GAGVSQSPSNKVTEKGKDVELRCDPISGHTALYWYRQSLGQGLEFLIYFQGNSAPDKSGLPSDRFSAERTGGSVSTLTIQRTQQEDSAVYLCASSQSLADTQYFGPGTRLTVL.

CDR3 amino acids: CASSLGTVEQYF. The V call is TRBV5-5, the J call TRBJ2-7. In germline, CDR1 is SGHKS, CDR2 YYEKEE (reference sequence). The CDR3 has 12 amino acids.

This sequence joins TRBV20-1 and TRBJ2-7; TCRdb's assignment of TRBD2 cannot be checked, as there is no DNA. This CDR3 comprises 14 residues. Germline V gene lookup returns CDR1 DFQATT and CDR2 SNEGSKA (reference sequence). The chain's CDR3 is CSAQSGRFTYEQYF.

This chain connects TRBV7-9 to TRBJ1-1; absent DNA, TCRdb's TRBD1 call cannot be checked. The CDR3 is made up of 14 amino acids. Per the germline V gene, CDR1 is SEHNR and CDR2 is FQNEAQ (reference sequence). This CDR3 reads CASSWGADSTEAFF.

This rearrangement joins TRBV6-6 to TRBJ2-1. Germline lookup yields CDR1 MNHNY and CDR2 SVGAGI (reference sequence). The CDR3 length is 11 residues. The CDR3 is CASSSRNEQFF.